One TCR beta chain is described in this entry. The sample comes from a study of beta chain features in type 1 diabetes. Expressed TCRB transcripts got sequenced, as all isolated RNA was reverse transcribed. Clones were read by immunoSEQ multiplex PCR, and TCRdb kept only the in-frame ones, dropping some. The sample includes 500,000 to 700,000 clones, around 16% of them seen just once. The V gene's germline CDR1 is SNHLY and CDR2 FYNNEI. Trimming stripped 5 bases from V and 4 bases from J, with 12 bases between. CDR3 length equals 14 residues. The sample consisted of naive CD4+ T cells from blood. The receptor's source is a man younger than 35 in good health. This chain joins TRBV2 and TRBJ1-5, with D possibly being TRBD1 (6 bases). The CDR3 region has the DNA TGTGCCAGCAGTCTACAGGGAAATAATCAGCCCCAGCATTTT. It translates to CASSLQGNNQPQHF.